This T cell receptor (beta chain) is from a study of OX40 agonist ivuxolimab in advanced cancers. On the study more broadly: Dose-escalation patients were diagnosed with hepatocellular carcinoma, melanoma, renal cell cancer or head and neck cancer. Three partial responders included one hepatocellular carcinoma patient and two cutaneous melanoma patients.

Study-wide findings and caveats: Low levels of normalized T-cell clonal expansion also appeared in some nonresponders.

Enrollment shut out patients with autoimmune disease history or systemic immunosuppression. Germline V gives CDR1 MNHNS, CDR2 SASEGT. The CDR3 sequence is 13 residues long. Trimming cost V 2 bases and J 4 bases, with 5 bases left between them. About this clone itself: No antigen is known for it.

Only in-frame clones appear in the TCRdb table, and some are missing; sequencing was by immunoSEQ multiplex PCR. The sample shows 80,000 to 100,000 clones, approximately 93% of them seen only once. The sample was CD4+ or CD8+ T cells sorted from blood, taken in a trial of the OX40 agonist ivuxolimab. This sequence was found in an adult with an advanced solid tumor such as melanoma, head and neck, liver or kidney cancer. J is TRBJ1-4 and V is TRBV6-1; D uncertain. This CDR3 reads CASSERYNEKLFF. For the CDR3, the DNA is TGTGCCAGCAGTGAAAGATATAATGAAAAACTGTTTTTT.